Following are 10 T cell receptor beta chains from one sample sequenced in a study of cytomegalovirus exposure and HLA in healthy donors (dated by TCRdb to between 2016 and 2019). Library preparation employed the immunoSEQ multiplex PCR assay. The multiplex PCR relied on a mix of 60 forward primers for TCR Vbeta segments and 13 reverse primers for TCR Jbeta segments. This is the immuneACCESS table as TCRdb keeps it, with only in-frame sequences that have V and J called. A part of the clones is gone; compared with another copy, unresolved V genes explain less than half, and the rest is unexplained. The sample table lists over 100,000 clones, roughly 72% of them with a count of one. In total, the top ten clones hold about 5% of the sample. The sample taken for sequencing was PBMCs. These receptors all stem from a woman between 18 and 29 years old in good health and CMV-seropositive.

This clone was detected only a few times. The CDR3 here is CASSLEITSGRPQETQYF. The CDR3 DNA reads TGCGCCAGCAGCTTGGAGATAACTAGCGGGAGGCCTCAAGAGACCCAGTACTTC. The rearrangement uses TRBV5-1 and TRBJ2-5, with 12 positions matching TRBD2. Trimming removed 0 bases from V and 2 bases from J; junction bases left unmatched: 8. This CDR3 region has 18 residues. In germline, CDR1 is SGHRS, CDR2 YFSETQ.

The chain has TRBV27 and TRBJ1-5, with D perhaps matching TRBD1 (6 bases). Trimming shortened V by 6 bases and J by 0 bases, and 9 bases separated the two germline ends. This CDR3 contains 14 residues. Germline lookup yields CDR1 MNHEY and CDR2 SMNVEV (reference sequence). The CDR3 bases are TGTGCCAGCAGGATGGACAGTAGCAATCAGCCCCAGCATTTT. It encodes CASRMDSSNQPQHF.

The V call is TRBV6-6, the J call TRBJ1-4; no firm D call. Germline CDR1 and CDR2: MNHNY and SVGAGI (reference sequence). The V end was cut by 8 bases, the J end by 4 bases, with 5 bases between. The CDR3 runs to 11 residues. Written as DNA, the CDR3 is TGTGCCAGCGGCAATAATGAAAAACTGTTTTTT. Translated, it gives CASGNNEKLFF.

This clone was found once. The chain is built from TRBV28 and TRBJ2-7; 11 nucleotides line up with TRBD1. Germline CDR1 and CDR2: MDHEN and SYDVKM. This CDR3 has 14 residues. The trim removed 4 bases at V and 2 bases at J, leaving 1 base unmatched. The CDR3 DNA is TGTGCCAGCAGTTGGGACAGGGGGACCTACGAGCAGTACTTC. Protein product: CASSWDRGTYEQYF.

For the CDR3, the DNA is TGCGCCAGCAGCTTGCCGTACCAAGAGACCCAGTACTTC. Its protein is CASSLPYQETQYF. V gene TRBV5-1 combines with J gene TRBJ2-5; D remains ambiguous. Trimming cost V 1 base and J 0 bases, with 4 bases left between them. The CDR3 totals 13 residues. The germline gives CDR1 SGHRS, CDR2 YFSETQ.

V usage is TRBV10-2 and J usage is TRBJ2-5; 12 bases fit TRBD2. CDR1 and CDR2 from the germline V gene are WSHSY and SAAADI. V shed 8 bases and J 9 bases; nucleotides not matched to a gene: 10. The CDR3 spans 14 residues. The CDR3 DNA reads TGCGCCAGCGGGCCGGGACTAGCGGGTCCCCCCCAGTACTTC. It is translated as CASGPGLAGPPQYF.

This clone was detected only a few times. The V call is TRBV2, the J call TRBJ2-6; D possibly corresponds to TRBD1 (6 bases). The CDR3 is 15 residues long. Deletions cut 1 base from V and 3 bases from J, with 7 bases between. Germline V gene sequence: CDR1 SNHLY, CDR2 FYNNEI. Here the CDR3 reads CASSEEGVGANVLTF. CDR3 nucleotide sequence: TGTGCCAGCAGTGAAGAGGGGGTTGGGGCCAACGTCCTGACTTTC.

The V and J genes are TRBV6-5 and TRBJ2-3; D perhaps matches TRBD2 (6 bases). The germline gives CDR1 MNHEY, CDR2 SVGAGI. The CDR3 loop spans 12 amino acids. Trimming took off 8 bases at V and 3 bases at J, with 9 bases between the two ends. The CDR3: CASSRGTDTQYF. The CDR3 coding sequence is TGTGCCAGCTCCCGGGGGACAGATACGCAGTATTTT.

This clone was observed once. The gene calls are TRBV30 and TRBJ1-1; D is possibly TRBD1 (6 bases). Trimming stripped 1 base from V and 5 bases from J, with 17 bases between. The CDR3 length is 15 residues. From germline, CDR1 is GTSNPN and CDR2 SVGIG (reference sequence). CDR3 sequence: CAWSARTASRTEAFF. CDR3 DNA sequence: TGTGCCTGGAGTGCTCGGACAGCGTCTCGGACTGAAGCTTTCTTT. Using reference TRBV30 and TRBJ1-1 for the parts outside the CDR3, the full variable domain is SQTIHQWPATLVQPVGSPLSLECTVEGTSNPNLYWYRQAAGRGLQLLFYSVGIGQISSEVPQNLSASRPQDRQFILSSKKLLLSDSGFYLCAWSARTASRTEAFFGQGTRLTVV.

The chain has TRBV28 and TRBJ2-1; D perhaps matches TRBD1 (6 bases). V was clipped by 6 bases and J by 4 bases, with 16 bases between them. Germline V gives CDR1 MDHEN, CDR2 SYDVKM. This CDR3 is built from 15 residues. CDR3 loop: CASSRGGPSYNEQFF. Here the CDR3 DNA reads TGTGCCAGCAGCAGGGGCGGCCCTAGTTACAATGAGCAGTTCTTC.